These T cell receptor beta chains were read from a single sample in a study of blood T cell repertoires in COVID-19. Sequencing used immunoSEQ multiplex PCR; TCRdb keeps in-frame clones, though not all of them. The sample lists around 100,000 clones, 91% occurring once. Sequences were obtained from peripheral blood. The origin of the receptors is a man aged 45-65 years with active COVID-19. Each CDR3 is given with its conserved first and last residue. The order of the fields is V gene, D gene, J gene, clone size, CDR3 DNA, CDR3 protein. The D gene is left open where the match is weak. Not all rows give a size; the values are once, few, many and, for expanded clones, a class.

v_gene: TRBV5-1
d_gene: .
j_gene: TRBJ1-2
abundance: .
CDR3nt: TGCGCCAGCAGCTTGGACAGGGTCAGGCATGGCTACACCTTC
CDR3aa: CASSLDRVRHGYTF

v_gene: TRBV28
d_gene: .
j_gene: TRBJ1-1
abundance: few
CDR3nt: TGTGCCAGCAGGGGGACATTTGAAGCTTTCTTT
CDR3aa: CASRGTFEAFF

v_gene: TRBV6-2/TRBV6-3
d_gene: TRBD1
j_gene: TRBJ1-5
abundance: .
CDR3nt: TGTGCCAGCAGTCGACAGGGGAGCAATCAGCCCCAGCATTTT
CDR3aa: CASSRQGSNQPQHF

v_gene: TRBV3-1/TRBV3-2
d_gene: .
j_gene: TRBJ2-7
abundance: .
CDR3nt: TGTGCCAGCAGCCAAGAGCCCACTTTCTCCTACGAGCAGTACTTC
CDR3aa: CASSQEPTFSYEQYF

v_gene: TRBV6-5
d_gene: TRBD2
j_gene: TRBJ2-2
abundance: .
CDR3nt: TGTGCCAGCAGTAGGACTAGCGGAAACACCGGGGAGCTGTTTTTT
CDR3aa: CASSRTSGNTGELFF

v_gene: TRBV3-1/TRBV3-2
d_gene: .
j_gene: TRBJ2-3
abundance: .
CDR3nt: TGTGCCAGCAGCCAAGTGAGCGGAGGGAGGACAGATACGCAGTATTTT
CDR3aa: CASSQVSGGRTDTQYF

v_gene: TRBV2
d_gene: TRBD2
j_gene: TRBJ2-3
abundance: .
CDR3nt: TGTGCCAGCAGTTTCGGGTTAGCGGGCCCCACAGATACGCAGTATTTT
CDR3aa: CASSFGLAGPTDTQYF

v_gene: TRBV5-5
d_gene: .
j_gene: TRBJ2-3
abundance: .
CDR3nt: TGTGCCAGCAGCTCGCGGGCTACAGATACGCAGTATTTT
CDR3aa: CASSSRATDTQYF

v_gene: TRBV2
d_gene: .
j_gene: TRBJ1-1
abundance: .
CDR3nt: TGTGCCAGCAGTGAATCGGGGGGAGGGTTAGTAGCTTTCTTT
CDR3aa: CASSESGGGLVAFF

v_gene: TRBV10-3
d_gene: .
j_gene: TRBJ1-1
abundance: .
CDR3nt: TGTGCCATCAGTGACCAGGGAAGGACTGAAGCTTTCTTT
CDR3aa: CAISDQGRTEAFF

v_gene: TRBV7-3
d_gene: TRBD1
j_gene: TRBJ2-7
abundance: .
CDR3nt: TGTGCCAGCAGCTTAACAGGGGGCGTGGGGGAGCAGTACTTC
CDR3aa: CASSLTGGVGEQYF

v_gene: TRBV9
d_gene: TRBD2
j_gene: TRBJ2-2
abundance: .
CDR3nt: TGTGCCAGCAGCCCCGGGACTAGCGCCACCGGGGAGCTGTTTTTT
CDR3aa: CASSPGTSATGELFF

v_gene: TRBV5-6
d_gene: TRBD2
j_gene: TRBJ2-5
abundance: .
CDR3nt: TGTGCCAGCAGCTTAATTCTAGCGGGGGTTGAGACCCAGTACTTC
CDR3aa: CASSLILAGVETQYF

v_gene: TRBV7-3
d_gene: .
j_gene: TRBJ2-1
abundance: .
CDR3nt: TGTGCCAGCAGCTTAATACAAAGCTCCTACAATGAGCAGTTCTTC
CDR3aa: CASSLIQSSYNEQFF

v_gene: TRBV7-8
d_gene: .
j_gene: TRBJ1-6
abundance: .
CDR3nt: TGTGCCAGCAGCTTAGTGGGAACAGGAGAATCACCCCTCCACTTT
CDR3aa: CASSLVGTGESPLHF

v_gene: TRBV5-6
d_gene: .
j_gene: TRBJ2-3
abundance: .
CDR3nt: TGTGCCAGCAGCTTGTTATCGGGACTGGATACGCAGTATTTT
CDR3aa: CASSLLSGLDTQYF

v_gene: TRBV7-2
d_gene: .
j_gene: TRBJ2-2
abundance: .
CDR3nt: TGTGCCAGCAGCTTTATGCGGCAGGGGTCGGTGACCGGGGAGCTGTTTTTT
CDR3aa: CASSFMRQGSVTGELFF

v_gene: TRBV24-1
d_gene: TRBD1
j_gene: TRBJ2-1
abundance: .
CDR3nt: TGTGCCACCAGTGGGACAGGGGAGTCACACAATGAGCAGTTCTTC
CDR3aa: CATSGTGESHNEQFF

v_gene: TRBV19
d_gene: TRBD2
j_gene: TRBJ2-2
abundance: .
CDR3nt: TGTGCCAGTAGTCGCGGGAGGGCCGGGGAGCTGTTTTTT
CDR3aa: CASSRGRAGELFF

v_gene: TRBV10-3
d_gene: .
j_gene: TRBJ2-1
abundance: .
CDR3nt: TGTGCCATCAGTGTGAAATCGGTCAACAATGAGCAGTTCTTC
CDR3aa: CAISVKSVNNEQFF

v_gene: TRBV15
d_gene: TRBD2
j_gene: TRBJ2-1
abundance: .
CDR3nt: TGTGCCACCAGCGCACTAGCGGGAGGGTACAATGAGCAGTTCTTC
CDR3aa: CATSALAGGYNEQFF

v_gene: TRBV5-1
d_gene: .
j_gene: TRBJ1-5
abundance: .
CDR3nt: TGCGCCAGCAGCCCGGAGGCGGGGAGCAATCAGCCCCAGCATTTT
CDR3aa: CASSPEAGSNQPQHF

v_gene: TRBV5-1
d_gene: TRBD1
j_gene: TRBJ2-1
abundance: .
CDR3nt: TGCGCCAGCAGTCTAGGGACAGGGGGTGTCAATGAGCAGTTCTTC
CDR3aa: CASSLGTGGVNEQFF

v_gene: TRBV5-1
d_gene: TRBD2
j_gene: TRBJ2-1
abundance: .
CDR3nt: TGCGCCAGCAGCTTGGTGGCGGGGGGGACCAATGAGCAGTTCTTC
CDR3aa: CASSLVAGGTNEQFF

v_gene: TRBV5-4
d_gene: TRBD1
j_gene: TRBJ2-7
abundance: .
CDR3nt: TGTGCCAGCAGCTCAGGACAGGGCTACGAGCAGTACTTC
CDR3aa: CASSSGQGYEQYF

v_gene: TRBV6-1
d_gene: .
j_gene: TRBJ2-5
abundance: .
CDR3nt: TGTGCCAGCAGTGAAAACGAGGAGACCCAGTACTTC
CDR3aa: CASSENEETQYF

v_gene: TRBV6-5
d_gene: .
j_gene: TRBJ1-1
abundance: .
CDR3nt: TGTGCCAGCAGTTACGGGGACACGAACACTGAAGCTTTCTTT
CDR3aa: CASSYGDTNTEAFF

v_gene: TRBV5-1
d_gene: .
j_gene: TRBJ1-4
abundance: .
CDR3nt: TGCGCCAGCAGCTTGTCAGGTGGATCGGTGGCAACTAATGAAAAACTGTTTTTT
CDR3aa: CASSLSGGSVATNEKLFF

v_gene: TRBV19
d_gene: .
j_gene: TRBJ2-1
abundance: .
CDR3nt: TGTGCCAGTAGTATCGTCGGGAGGGGGCGGTATGAGCAGTTCTTC
CDR3aa: CASSIVGRGRYEQFF

v_gene: TRBV4-2
d_gene: .
j_gene: TRBJ2-7
abundance: .
CDR3nt: TGTGCCAGCAGCCAAGGCTCAGGGTCGGTGGGCGAGCAGTACTTC
CDR3aa: CASSQGSGSVGEQYF

v_gene: TRBV11-3
d_gene: TRBD2
j_gene: TRBJ2-5
abundance: .
CDR3nt: TGTGCCAGCAGCTCTCGACTAGCGGGAGGGCCGGGGGAGACCCAGTACTTC
CDR3aa: CASSSRLAGGPGETQYF

v_gene: TRBV10-3
d_gene: .
j_gene: TRBJ1-1
abundance: few
CDR3nt: TGTGCCATCAGAGAAGAGTTTGAAGCTTTCTTT
CDR3aa: CAIREEFEAFF

v_gene: TRBV5-1
d_gene: .
j_gene: TRBJ2-1
abundance: .
CDR3nt: TGCGCCAGCAGCTCCACACAGGGTAGGGCATTCAATGAGCAGTTCTTC
CDR3aa: CASSSTQGRAFNEQFF

v_gene: TRBV6-5
d_gene: TRBD2
j_gene: TRBJ2-2
abundance: .
CDR3nt: TGTGCCAGCAGATACCAACTAGCGGGGGGGACCGGGGAGCTGTTTTTT
CDR3aa: CASRYQLAGGTGELFF

v_gene: TRBV5-6
d_gene: .
j_gene: TRBJ1-2
abundance: once
CDR3nt: TGTGCCAGCAGCCCTATTGTGGACAGACCTGATGGCTACACCTTC
CDR3aa: CASSPIVDRPDGYTF

v_gene: TRBV5-4
d_gene: .
j_gene: TRBJ1-3
abundance: .
CDR3nt: TGTGCCAGCAGCCTGGACGGCTCTGGAAACACCATATATTTT
CDR3aa: CASSLDGSGNTIYF

v_gene: TRBV5-6
d_gene: TRBD1
j_gene: TRBJ2-2
abundance: few
CDR3nt: TGTGCCAGCAGCTTCCGGGACAGGACCGGGGAGCTGTTTTTT
CDR3aa: CASSFRDRTGELFF

v_gene: TRBV4-1
d_gene: TRBD2
j_gene: TRBJ2-3
abundance: .
CDR3nt: TGCGCCAGCAGCCAGCTACCGTTAGCGGGAGCCACAGATACGCAGTATTTT
CDR3aa: CASSQLPLAGATDTQYF

v_gene: TRBV11-2
d_gene: TRBD2
j_gene: TRBJ2-1
abundance: .
CDR3nt: TGTGCCAGCAGCTTAGGGGCTAGCGGGAGGAACAATGAGCAGTTCTTC
CDR3aa: CASSLGASGRNNEQFF

v_gene: TRBV19
d_gene: .
j_gene: TRBJ1-5
abundance: .
CDR3nt: TGTGCCAGTAGTATAGGGTTGGGGGGAAGGCAGCCCCAGCATTTT
CDR3aa: CASSIGLGGRQPQHF

v_gene: TRBV7-2
d_gene: .
j_gene: TRBJ1-5
abundance: .
CDR3nt: TGTGCCAGCAGCTTAAAGGGGGATCAGCCCCAGCATTTT
CDR3aa: CASSLKGDQPQHF

v_gene: TRBV12-3/TRBV12-4
d_gene: TRBD1
j_gene: TRBJ2-3
abundance: .
CDR3nt: TGTGCCACCCTTGGACAGGGAACAGATACGCAGTATTTT
CDR3aa: CATLGQGTDTQYF